This passage covers 4 T cell receptor beta chains from one sample sequenced in a study of CD4 T cells in relation to SARS-CoV-2 and coronaviruses. Measured with immunoSEQ multiplex PCR; TCRdb has only the in-frame clones, and not every one. Of over 40,000 clones in the sample, about 87% were seen once. These receptors' antigens are unknown. The specimen was naive CD4+ T cells from PBMCs, cultured in vitro. Subset in this sample: naive CD4+ T cells isolated by negative enrichment. Receptor source: an adult with COVID-19.

The chain carries TRBV14 and TRBJ2-5; D may match TRBD1 or TRBD2 (5 bases each). The ends were cut back, 4 bases at V and 1 base at J, with 7 bases in the middle. Germline CDR1 and CDR2: SGHDN and FVKESK. The CDR3 runs 13 residues. The CDR3 DNA follows: TGTGCCAGCAGCCGGGGGATCCAAGAGACCCAGTACTTC. Amino acid sequence: CASSRGIQETQYF.

This chain uses TRBV28 with TRBJ2-7, with D unresolved. CDR3 length: 15 residues. Trimming removed 3 bases from V and 0 bases from J, with 12 bases in between. Germline CDR1 reads MDHEN; CDR2 reads SYDVKM. For the CDR3, the DNA is TGTGCCAGCAGTTTCTCGCGCCACCTCTCCTACGAGCAGTACTTC. It yields the protein CASSFSRHLSYEQYF. Full variable domain (remainder filled in from reference TRBV28 and TRBJ2-7): DVKVTQSSRYLVKRTGEKVFLECVQDMDHENMFWYRQDPGLGLRLIYFSYDVKMKEKGDIPEGYSVSREKKERFSLILESASTNQTSMYLCASSFSRHLSYEQYFGPGTRLTVT.

The V call is TRBV24-1, the J call TRBJ2-1, with TRBD1 matching 8 bases. CDR3 length equals 12 residues. The V gene end was trimmed by 3 bases and the J gene end by 14 bases; junction bases not matched to a gene: 5. Germline V gene sequence: CDR1 KGHDR, CDR2 SFDVKD. The CDR3 protein is CATSDPGGAKFF. The CDR3 bases are TGTGCCACCAGTGATCCAGGGGGCGCAAAGTTCTTC.

This chain uses TRBV5-6 with TRBJ1-4; D is possibly TRBD1 (6 bases). The CDR3 is 15 amino acids. Germline V gene lookup returns CDR1 SGHDT and CDR2 YYEEEE. V dropped 2 bases and J dropped 7 bases, with 15 bases sitting between them. The CDR3 loop reads CASSLYRTEGEKLFF. The CDR3 DNA is TGTGCCAGCAGCTTATACCGGACAGAGGGTGAAAAACTGTTTTTT.